This T cell receptor (beta chain) was sequenced in a study of T-cell reconstitution after alpha-beta-depleted transplantation in children. The TCRbeta library incorporated unique molecular identifiers. TCRdb passed the PCR reads through MiXCR, listing each CDR3 protein once. The table records 200,000 to 250,000 distinct CDR3 sequences, around 9.6% of them present only once. In germline, CDR1 is SGHDN, CDR2 FVKESK. Trimming removed 1 base from V and 3 bases from J; junction bases left unmatched: 5. The CDR3 loop spans 15 amino acids. The genes are TRBV14 and TRBJ2-7; the match to TRBD2 covers 8 bases. The sequence was obtained from a human donor who donated a stem cell graft to a child with acute lymphoblastic leukemia. This sample comprised PBMCs from the stem cell graft donor, obtained from the stem cell graft. The CDR3 sequence: CASSQASSGLYEQYF. As DNA, the CDR3 is TGTGCCAGCAGCCAAGCCTCTAGCGGGCTCTACGAGCAGTACTTC.